This T cell receptor (beta chain) stems from a study of blood T cell repertoires in COVID-19. The V segment lost 4 bases and the J segment 1 base; nucleotides outside the gene matches: 8. The CDR3 is 16 residues long. Germline CDR1 and CDR2: SGHRS and YFSETQ. Per the study methods: Cell counts per sample came from amplifying reference gene primers. Some clones are missing from TCRdb's copy, which holds only in-frame ones; the method was immunoSEQ multiplex PCR. The DNA was the basis for D and trimming; V, J and clone size are from that table. The sample holds about 310,000 clones, around 89% seen once.

The source material was PBMCs or T cells enriched from blood (not recorded which). The receptor's source is a middle-aged woman who had recovered from COVID-19. The chain links TRBV5-1 to TRBJ1-3, with 7 bases aligning to TRBD1. CDR3 region: CASSKGTVSSGNTIYF. The CDR3 nucleotides are TGCGCCAGCAGCAAAGGGACAGTTTCTTCTGGAAACACCATATATTTT.